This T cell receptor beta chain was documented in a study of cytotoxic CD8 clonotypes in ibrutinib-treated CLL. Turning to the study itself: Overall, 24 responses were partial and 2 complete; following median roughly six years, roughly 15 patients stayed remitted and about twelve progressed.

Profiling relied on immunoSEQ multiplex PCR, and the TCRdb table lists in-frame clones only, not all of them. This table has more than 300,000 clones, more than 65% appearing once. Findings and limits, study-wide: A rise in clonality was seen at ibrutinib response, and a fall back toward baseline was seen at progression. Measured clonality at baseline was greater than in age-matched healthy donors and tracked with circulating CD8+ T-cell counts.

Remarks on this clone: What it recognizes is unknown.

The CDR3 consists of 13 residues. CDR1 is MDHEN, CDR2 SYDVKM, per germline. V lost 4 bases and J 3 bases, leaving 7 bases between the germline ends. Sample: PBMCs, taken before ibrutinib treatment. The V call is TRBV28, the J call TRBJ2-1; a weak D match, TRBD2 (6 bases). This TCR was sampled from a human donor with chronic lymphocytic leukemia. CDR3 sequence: CASSSGLYNEQFF. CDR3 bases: TGTGCCAGCAGTTCGGGACTCTACAATGAGCAGTTCTTC.